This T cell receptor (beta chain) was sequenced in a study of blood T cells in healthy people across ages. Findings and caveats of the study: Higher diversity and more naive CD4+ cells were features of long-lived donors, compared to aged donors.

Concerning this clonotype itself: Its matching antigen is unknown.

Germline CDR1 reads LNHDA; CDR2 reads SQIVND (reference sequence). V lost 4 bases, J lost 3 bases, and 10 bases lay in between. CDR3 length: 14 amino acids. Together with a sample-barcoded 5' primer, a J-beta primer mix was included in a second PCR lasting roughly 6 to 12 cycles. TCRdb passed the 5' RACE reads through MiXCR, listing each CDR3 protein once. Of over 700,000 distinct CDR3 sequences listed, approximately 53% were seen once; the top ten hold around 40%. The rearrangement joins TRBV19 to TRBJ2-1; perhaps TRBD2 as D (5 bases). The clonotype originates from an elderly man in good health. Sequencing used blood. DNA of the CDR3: TGTGCCAGTAGTAGAGGGCCTCACTACAATGAGCAGTTCTTC. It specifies CASSRGPHYNEQFF.